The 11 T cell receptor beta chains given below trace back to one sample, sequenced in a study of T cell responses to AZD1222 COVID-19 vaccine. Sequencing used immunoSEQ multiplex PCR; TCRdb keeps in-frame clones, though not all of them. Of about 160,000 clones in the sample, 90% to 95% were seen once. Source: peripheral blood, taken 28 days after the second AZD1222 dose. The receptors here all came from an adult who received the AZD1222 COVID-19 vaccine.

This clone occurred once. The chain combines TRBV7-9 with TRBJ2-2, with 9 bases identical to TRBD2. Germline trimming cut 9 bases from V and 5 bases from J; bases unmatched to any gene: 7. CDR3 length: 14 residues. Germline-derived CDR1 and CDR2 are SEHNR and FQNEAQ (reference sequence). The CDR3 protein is CASQSGRYTGELFF. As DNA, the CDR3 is TGTGCCAGTCAAAGCGGGAGGTATACCGGGGAGCTGTTTTTT.

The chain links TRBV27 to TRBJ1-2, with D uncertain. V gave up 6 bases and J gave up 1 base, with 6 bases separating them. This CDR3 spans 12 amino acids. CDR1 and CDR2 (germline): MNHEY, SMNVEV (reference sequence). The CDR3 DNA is TGTGCCAGCAGCAGAAGTAACTATGGCTACACCTTC. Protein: CASSRSNYGYTF.

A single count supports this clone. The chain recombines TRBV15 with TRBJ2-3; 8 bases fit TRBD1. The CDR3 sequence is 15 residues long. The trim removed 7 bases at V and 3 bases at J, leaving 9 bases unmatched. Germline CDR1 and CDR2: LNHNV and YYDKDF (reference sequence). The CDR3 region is CATTRTGILTDTQYF. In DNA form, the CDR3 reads TGTGCCACCACCAGGACAGGGATACTTACAGATACGCAGTATTTT.

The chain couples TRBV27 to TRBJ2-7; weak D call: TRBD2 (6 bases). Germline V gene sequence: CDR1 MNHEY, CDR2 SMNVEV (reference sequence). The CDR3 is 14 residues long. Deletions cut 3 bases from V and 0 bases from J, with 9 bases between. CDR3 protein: CASSFSGSSYEQYF. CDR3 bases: TGTGCCAGCAGTTTTTCCGGGAGCTCCTACGAGCAGTACTTC.

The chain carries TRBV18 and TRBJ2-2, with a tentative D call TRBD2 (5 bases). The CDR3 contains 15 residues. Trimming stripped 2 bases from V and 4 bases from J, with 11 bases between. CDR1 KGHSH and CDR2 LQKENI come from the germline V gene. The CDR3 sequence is CASSPMGAGTGELFF. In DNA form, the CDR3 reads TGTGCCAGCTCACCAATGGGTGCGGGCACCGGGGAGCTGTTTTTT.

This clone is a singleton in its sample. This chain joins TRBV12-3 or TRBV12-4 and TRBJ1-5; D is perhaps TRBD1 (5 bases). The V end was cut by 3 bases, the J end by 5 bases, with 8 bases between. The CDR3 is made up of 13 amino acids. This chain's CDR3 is CASSFGADQPQHF. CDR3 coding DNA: TGTGCCAGCAGTTTTGGGGCCGATCAGCCCCAGCATTTT.

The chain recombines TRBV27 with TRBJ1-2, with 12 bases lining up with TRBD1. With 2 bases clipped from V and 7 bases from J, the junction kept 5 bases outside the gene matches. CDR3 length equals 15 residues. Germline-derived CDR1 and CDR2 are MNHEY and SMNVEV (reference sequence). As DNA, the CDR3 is TGTGCCAGCAGTTTACTGGGGACAGGGGGCGGTGGCTACACCTTC. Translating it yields CASSLLGTGGGGYTF.

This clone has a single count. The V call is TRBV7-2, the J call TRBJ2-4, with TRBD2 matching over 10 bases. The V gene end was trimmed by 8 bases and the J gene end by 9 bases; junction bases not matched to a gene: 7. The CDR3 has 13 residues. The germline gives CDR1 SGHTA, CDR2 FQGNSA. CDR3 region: CASLRAGGGIQYF. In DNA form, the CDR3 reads TGTGCCAGCTTGAGAGCGGGAGGGGGCATTCAGTACTTC.

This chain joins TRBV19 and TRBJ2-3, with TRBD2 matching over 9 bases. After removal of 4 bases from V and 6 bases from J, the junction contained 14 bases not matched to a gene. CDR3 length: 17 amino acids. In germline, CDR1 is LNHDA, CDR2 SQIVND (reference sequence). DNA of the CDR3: TGTGCCAGTAGTAGACAAACCTTAGCGGGGGCCGGGGATACGCAGTATTTT. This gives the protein CASSRQTLAGAGDTQYF.

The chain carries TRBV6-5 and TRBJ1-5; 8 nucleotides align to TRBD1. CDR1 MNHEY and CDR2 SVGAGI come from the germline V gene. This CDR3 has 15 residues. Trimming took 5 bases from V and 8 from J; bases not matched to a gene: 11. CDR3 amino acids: CASSTTGAAGEPQHF. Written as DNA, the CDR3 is TGTGCCAGCAGTACGACAGGGGCCGCGGGGGAGCCCCAGCATTTT.

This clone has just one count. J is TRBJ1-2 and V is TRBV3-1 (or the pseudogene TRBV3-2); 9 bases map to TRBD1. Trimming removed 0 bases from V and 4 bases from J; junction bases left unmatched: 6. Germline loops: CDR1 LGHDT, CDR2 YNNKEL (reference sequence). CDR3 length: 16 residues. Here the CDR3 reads CASSQELGQGSYGYTF. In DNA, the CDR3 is TGTGCCAGCAGCCAAGAATTGGGACAGGGAAGCTATGGCTACACCTTC.